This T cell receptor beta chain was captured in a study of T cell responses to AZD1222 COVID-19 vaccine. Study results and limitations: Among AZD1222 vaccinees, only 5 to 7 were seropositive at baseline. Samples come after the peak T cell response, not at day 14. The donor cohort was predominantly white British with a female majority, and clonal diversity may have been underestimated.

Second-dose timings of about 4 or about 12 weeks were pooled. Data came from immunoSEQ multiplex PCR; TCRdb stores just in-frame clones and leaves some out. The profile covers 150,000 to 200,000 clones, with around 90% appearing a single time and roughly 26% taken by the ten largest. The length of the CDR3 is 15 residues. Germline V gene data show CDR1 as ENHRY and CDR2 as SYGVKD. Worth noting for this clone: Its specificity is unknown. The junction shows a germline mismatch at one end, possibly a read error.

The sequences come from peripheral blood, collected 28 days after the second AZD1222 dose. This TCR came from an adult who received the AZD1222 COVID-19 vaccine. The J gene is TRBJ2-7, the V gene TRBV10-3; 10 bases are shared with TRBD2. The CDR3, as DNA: TGTGCCATCAGGGGACAACCAAGGACTAGCGGCTTCCTCGACTTC. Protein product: CAIRGQPRTSGFLDF.